This T cell receptor (beta chain) was profiled in a study of blood T cell repertoires in COVID-19. There are 13 residues in the CDR3. Trimming shortened V by 4 bases and J by 5 bases, and 9 bases separated the two germline ends. TCRdb's copy holds only in-frame clones and misses some; the assay was immunoSEQ multiplex PCR. The data show approximately 28,000 clones, approximately 64% seen once. The sequence was obtained from a man in his 60s with active or convalescent COVID-19. V gene TRBV12-3 or TRBV12-4 combines with J gene TRBJ2-1, with D tentatively TRBD2 (5 bases). The sequenced material came from peripheral blood. The CDR3 nucleotides read TGTGCCAGCAGTTGGTCGGGGAACAATGAGCAGTTCTTC. Residues: CASSWSGNNEQFF.